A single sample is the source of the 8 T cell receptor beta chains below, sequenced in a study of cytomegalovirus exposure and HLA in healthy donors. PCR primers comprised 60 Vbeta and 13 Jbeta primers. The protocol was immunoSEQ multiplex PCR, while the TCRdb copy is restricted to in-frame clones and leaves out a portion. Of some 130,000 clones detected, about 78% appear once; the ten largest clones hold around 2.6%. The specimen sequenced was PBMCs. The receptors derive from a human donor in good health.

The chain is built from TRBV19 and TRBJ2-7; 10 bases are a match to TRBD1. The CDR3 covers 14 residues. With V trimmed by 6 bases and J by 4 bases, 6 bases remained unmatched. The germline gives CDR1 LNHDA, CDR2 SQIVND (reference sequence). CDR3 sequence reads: CASSTGTGVYEQYF. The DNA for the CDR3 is TGTGCCAGTAGCACCGGGACAGGGGTTTACGAGCAGTACTTC.

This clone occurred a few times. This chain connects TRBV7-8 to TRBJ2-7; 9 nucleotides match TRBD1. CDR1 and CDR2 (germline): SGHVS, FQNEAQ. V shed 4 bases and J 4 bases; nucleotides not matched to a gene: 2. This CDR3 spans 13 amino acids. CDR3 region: CASSWTGAYEQYF. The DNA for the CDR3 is TGTGCCAGCAGCTGGACAGGGGCATACGAGCAGTACTTC.

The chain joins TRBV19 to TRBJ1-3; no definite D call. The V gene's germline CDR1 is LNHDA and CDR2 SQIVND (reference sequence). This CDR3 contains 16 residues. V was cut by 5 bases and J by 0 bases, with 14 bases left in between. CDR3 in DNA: TGTGCCAGTAGTGGGCATCACAGAAGCTCTGGAAACACCATATATTTT. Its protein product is CASSGHHRSSGNTIYF.

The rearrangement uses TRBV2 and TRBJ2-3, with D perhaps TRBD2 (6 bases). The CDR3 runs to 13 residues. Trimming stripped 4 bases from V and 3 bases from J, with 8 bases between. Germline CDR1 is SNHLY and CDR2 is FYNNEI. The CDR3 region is CASSGGTTDTQYF. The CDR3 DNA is TGTGCCAGCAGTGGCGGGACTACAGATACGCAGTATTTT.

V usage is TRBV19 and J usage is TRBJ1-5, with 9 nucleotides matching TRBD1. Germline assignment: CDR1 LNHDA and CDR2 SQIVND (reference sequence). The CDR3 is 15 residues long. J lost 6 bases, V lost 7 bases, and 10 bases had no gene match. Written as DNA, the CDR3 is TGTGCCAGTACCACCGGGACAGGGAGAAGTCAGCCCCAGCATTTT. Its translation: CASTTGTGRSQPQHF.

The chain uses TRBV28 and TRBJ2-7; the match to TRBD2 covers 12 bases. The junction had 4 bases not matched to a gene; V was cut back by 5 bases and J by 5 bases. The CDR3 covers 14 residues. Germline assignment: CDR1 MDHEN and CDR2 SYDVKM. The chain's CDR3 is CASSLAGGPDEQYF. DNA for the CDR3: TGTGCCAGCAGTCTAGCGGGAGGGCCTGACGAGCAGTACTTC. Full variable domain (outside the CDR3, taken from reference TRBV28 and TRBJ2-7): DVKVTQSSRYLVKRTGEKVFLECVQDMDHENMFWYRQDPGLGLRLIYFSYDVKMKEKGDIPEGYSVSREKKERFSLILESASTNQTSMYLCASSLAGGPDEQYFGPGTRLTVT.

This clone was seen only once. DNA for the CDR3: TGTGCCAGCAGCTGGAGGGTAATTAATTCACCCCTCCACTTT. Protein product: CASSWRVINSPLHF. The V and J genes are TRBV5-4 and TRBJ1-6; no definite D call. CDR1 is SGHNT and CDR2 is YYREEE in the germline V gene (reference sequence). The CDR3 spans 14 residues. Trimming cost V 3 bases and J 6 bases, with 10 bases left between them.

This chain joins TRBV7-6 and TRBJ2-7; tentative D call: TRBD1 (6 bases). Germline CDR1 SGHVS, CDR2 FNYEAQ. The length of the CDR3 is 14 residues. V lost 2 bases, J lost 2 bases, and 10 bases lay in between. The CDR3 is CASSLLGQTYEQYF. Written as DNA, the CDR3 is TGTGCCAGCAGCTTACTAGGACAGACCTACGAGCAGTACTTC. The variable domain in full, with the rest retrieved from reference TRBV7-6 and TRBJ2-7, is GAGVSQSPRYKVTKRGQDVALRCDPISGHVSLYWYRQALGQGPEFLTYFNYEAQQDKSGLPNDRFSAERPEGSISTLTIQRTEQRDSAMYRCASSLLGQTYEQYFGPGTRLTVT.